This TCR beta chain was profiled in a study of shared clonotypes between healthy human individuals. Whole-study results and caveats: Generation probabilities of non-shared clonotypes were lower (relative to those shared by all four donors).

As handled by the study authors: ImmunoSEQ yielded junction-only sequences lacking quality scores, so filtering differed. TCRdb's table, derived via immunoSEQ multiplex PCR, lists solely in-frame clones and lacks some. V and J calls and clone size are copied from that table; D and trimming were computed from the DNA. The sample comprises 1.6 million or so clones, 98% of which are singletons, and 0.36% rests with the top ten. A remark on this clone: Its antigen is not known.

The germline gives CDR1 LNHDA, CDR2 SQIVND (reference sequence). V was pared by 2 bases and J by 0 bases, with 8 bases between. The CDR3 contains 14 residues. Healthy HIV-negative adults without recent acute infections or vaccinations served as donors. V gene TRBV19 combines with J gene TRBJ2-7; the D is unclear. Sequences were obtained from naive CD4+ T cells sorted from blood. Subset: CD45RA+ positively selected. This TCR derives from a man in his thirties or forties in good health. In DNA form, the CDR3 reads TGTGCCAGTAGTATACGGCCGGGCTCCTACGAGCAGTACTTC. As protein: CASSIRPGSYEQYF. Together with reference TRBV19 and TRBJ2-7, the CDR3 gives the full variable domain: DGGITQSPKYLFRKEGQNVTLSCEQNLNHDAMYWYRQDPGQGLRLIYYSQIVNDFQKGDIAEGYSVSREKKESFPLTVTSAQKNPTAFYLCASSIRPGSYEQYFGPGTRLTVT.